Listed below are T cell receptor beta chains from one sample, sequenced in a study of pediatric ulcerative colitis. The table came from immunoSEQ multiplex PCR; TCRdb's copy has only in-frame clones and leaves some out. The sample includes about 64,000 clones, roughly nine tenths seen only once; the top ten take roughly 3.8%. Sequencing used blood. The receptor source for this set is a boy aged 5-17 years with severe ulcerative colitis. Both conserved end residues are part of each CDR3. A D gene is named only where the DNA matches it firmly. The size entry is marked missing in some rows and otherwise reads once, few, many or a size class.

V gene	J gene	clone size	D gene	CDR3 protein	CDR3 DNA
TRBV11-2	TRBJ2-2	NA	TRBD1	CASSMTGGASGELFF	TGTGCCAGCAGCATGACAGGGGGCGCTTCCGGGGAGCTGTTTTTT
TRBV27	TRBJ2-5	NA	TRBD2	CASSLNPPGLAGQETQYF	TGTGCCAGCAGTTTAAACCCCCCGGGACTAGCGGGACAAGAGACCCAGTACTTC
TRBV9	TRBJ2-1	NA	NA	CASSVSGTVINEQFF	TGTGCCAGCAGCGTGTCCGGGACGGTAATCAATGAGCAGTTCTTC
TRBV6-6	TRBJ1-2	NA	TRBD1	CASSPRDSYGYTF	TGTGCCAGCAGCCCCCGGGACAGTTATGGCTACACCTTC
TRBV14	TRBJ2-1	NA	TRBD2	CASSLGLAGVWNEQFF	TGTGCCAGCAGCCTGGGACTAGCGGGAGTATGGAATGAGCAGTTCTTC
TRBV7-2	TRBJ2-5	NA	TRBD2	CASSLGRGLAYQETQYF	TGTGCCAGCAGCTTAGGTCGCGGACTAGCTTACCAAGAGACCCAGTACTTC
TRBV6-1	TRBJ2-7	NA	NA	CASLLYGGAYEQYF	TGTGCCAGCCTGTTGTACGGAGGGGCCTACGAGCAGTACTTC
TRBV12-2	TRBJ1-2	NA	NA	CASRERRDGESYGYTF	TGTGCAAGTCGCGAAAGAAGGGACGGAGAGTCCTATGGCTACACCTTC
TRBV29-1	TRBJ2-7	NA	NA	CSVENSVDVGGEQYF	TGCAGCGTTGAAAATTCGGTGGACGTGGGCGGGGAGCAGTACTTC
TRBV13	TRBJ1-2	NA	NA	CASSSGVGYGYTF	TGTGCCAGCAGCTCGGGGGTGGGCTATGGCTACACCTTC
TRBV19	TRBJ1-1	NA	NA	CASSMGEALLRAEAFF	TGTGCCAGTAGTATGGGGGAGGCTCTCCTAAGAGCTGAAGCTTTCTTT
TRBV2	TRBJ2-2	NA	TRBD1	CASVDRGHTGELFF	TGTGCCAGCGTTGACAGGGGGCACACCGGGGAGCTGTTTTTT
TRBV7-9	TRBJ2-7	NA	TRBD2	CASSSGLARISYEQYF	TGTGCCAGCAGCTCGGGACTAGCGCGTATTTCCTACGAGCAGTACTTC
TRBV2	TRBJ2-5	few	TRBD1	CASAGQGDQETQYF	TGTGCCAGCGCTGGACAGGGGGACCAAGAGACCCAGTACTTC
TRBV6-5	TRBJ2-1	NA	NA	CAPRTYNEQFF	TGTGCCCCGCGTACCTACAATGAGCAGTTCTTC
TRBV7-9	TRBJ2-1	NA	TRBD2	CASSSWTSDDYNEQFF	TGTGCCAGCAGCTCCTGGACTAGCGACGACTACAATGAGCAGTTCTTC
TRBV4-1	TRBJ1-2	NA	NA	CASSQDVVPVNYGYTF	TGCGCCAGCAGCCAAGATGTCGTACCAGTTAACTATGGCTACACCTTC
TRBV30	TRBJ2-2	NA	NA	CAWSVQQYSVGELFF	TGTGCCTGGAGTGTTCAGCAGTATAGCGTCGGGGAGCTGTTTTTT
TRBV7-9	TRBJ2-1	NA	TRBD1	CASSPNGTGFYNEQFF	TGTGCCAGCAGCCCCAACGGGACAGGGTTTTACAATGAGCAGTTCTTC
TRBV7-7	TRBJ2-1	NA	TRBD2	CASSKGLAGVSGEQFF	TGTGCTAGCAGCAAGGGGCTAGCGGGAGTCAGTGGTGAGCAGTTCTTC
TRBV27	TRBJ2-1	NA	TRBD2	CASRRGLAGGGNEQFF	TGTGCCAGCAGAAGGGGACTAGCGGGAGGTGGCAATGAGCAGTTCTTC
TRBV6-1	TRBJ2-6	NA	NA	CASREVSGANVLTF	TGTGCCAGCAGAGAGGTCTCTGGGGCCAACGTCCTGACTTTC
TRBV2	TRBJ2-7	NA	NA	CASLGGGSYEQYF	TGTGCCAGCCTTGGCGGAGGGTCCTACGAGCAGTACTTC
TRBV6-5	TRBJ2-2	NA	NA	CASSSLIGSSGELFF	TGTGCCAGCAGTTCCCTCATAGGGAGCTCCGGGGAGCTGTTTTTT
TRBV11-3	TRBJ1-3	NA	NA	CASTDDRGGNTIYF	TGTGCCAGCACCGACGACCGCGGGGGAAACACCATATATTTT
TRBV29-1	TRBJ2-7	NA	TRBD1	CSVAQTGGSYEQYF	TGCAGCGTTGCCCAGACAGGGGGCTCCTACGAGCAGTACTTC
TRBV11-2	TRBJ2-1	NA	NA	CASSTLSGPYNEQFF	TGTGCCAGCAGCACTTTGAGCGGGCCATACAATGAGCAGTTCTTC
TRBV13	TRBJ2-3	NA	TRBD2	CASSAGGLPSTDTQYF	TGTGCCAGTTCGGCGGGGGGACTCCCTAGCACAGATACGCAGTATTTT
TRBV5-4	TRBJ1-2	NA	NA	CASSSDSPNYGYTF	TGTGCCAGCAGCTCGGACAGCCCTAACTATGGCTACACCTTC
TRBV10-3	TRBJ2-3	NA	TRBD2	CAISGTSSDTQYF	TGTGCCATCAGTGGGACTAGTTCGGATACGCAGTATTTT
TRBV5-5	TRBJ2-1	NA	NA	CASSSTRVSPTYNEQFF	TGTGCCAGCAGCTCAACTAGGGTAAGCCCCACTTACAATGAGCAGTTCTTC
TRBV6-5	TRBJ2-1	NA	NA	CASTRGGTTAGEFF	TGTGCCAGCACTAGGGGAGGGACGACGGCAGGGGAGTTCTTC
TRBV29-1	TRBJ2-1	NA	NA	CSVTKGSEQFF	TGCAGCGTTACGAAAGGGTCTGAGCAGTTCTTC